Detailed here is one T cell receptor (beta chain). This specimen belongs to a study of blood T cell repertoires in COVID-19. Whole-study context: Italy, Spain and the United States were the sources of the convalescent and acute COVID-19 samples.

Cohorts were determined from participant-reported clinical history. Contact with a PCR-confirmed or clinician-diagnosed COVID-19 case occurred within 2 weeks of entry. There are 12 residues in the CDR3. The V end lost 6 bases, the J end lost 6 bases, and 14 bases lay between the germline ends. Germline CDR1 SQVTM, CDR2 ANQGSEA. Original data processing: The authors estimated nucleated cell counts from reference gene primer amplification. Data came from immunoSEQ multiplex PCR; TCRdb stores just in-frame clones and leaves some out. V and J calls and clone size are those listed in that table; D and trimming were worked out from the DNA. The profile shows fewer than 250,000 clones, about 87% of them singletons.

The chain joins TRBV29-1 to TRBJ1-1; tentative D call: TRBD1 (6 bases). The clonotype originates from a man between 50 and 59 years old who had been exposed to COVID-19. The sample comprised PBMCs or T cells enriched from blood (not recorded which). CDR3 residues: CSVATGFAEAFF. The CDR3 coding sequence is TGCAGCGTCGCTACAGGGTTCGCTGAAGCTTTCTTT.